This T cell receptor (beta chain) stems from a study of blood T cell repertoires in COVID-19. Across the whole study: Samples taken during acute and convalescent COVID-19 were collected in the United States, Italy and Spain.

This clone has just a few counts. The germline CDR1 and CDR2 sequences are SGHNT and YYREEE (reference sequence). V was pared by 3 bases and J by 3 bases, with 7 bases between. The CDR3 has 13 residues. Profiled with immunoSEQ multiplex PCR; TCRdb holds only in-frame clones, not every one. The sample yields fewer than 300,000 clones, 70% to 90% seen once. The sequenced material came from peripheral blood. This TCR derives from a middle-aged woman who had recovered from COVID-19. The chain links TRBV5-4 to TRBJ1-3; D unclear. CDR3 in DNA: TGTGCCAGCAGCTACGGGGTTGGAAACACCATATATTTT. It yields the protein CASSYGVGNTIYF.